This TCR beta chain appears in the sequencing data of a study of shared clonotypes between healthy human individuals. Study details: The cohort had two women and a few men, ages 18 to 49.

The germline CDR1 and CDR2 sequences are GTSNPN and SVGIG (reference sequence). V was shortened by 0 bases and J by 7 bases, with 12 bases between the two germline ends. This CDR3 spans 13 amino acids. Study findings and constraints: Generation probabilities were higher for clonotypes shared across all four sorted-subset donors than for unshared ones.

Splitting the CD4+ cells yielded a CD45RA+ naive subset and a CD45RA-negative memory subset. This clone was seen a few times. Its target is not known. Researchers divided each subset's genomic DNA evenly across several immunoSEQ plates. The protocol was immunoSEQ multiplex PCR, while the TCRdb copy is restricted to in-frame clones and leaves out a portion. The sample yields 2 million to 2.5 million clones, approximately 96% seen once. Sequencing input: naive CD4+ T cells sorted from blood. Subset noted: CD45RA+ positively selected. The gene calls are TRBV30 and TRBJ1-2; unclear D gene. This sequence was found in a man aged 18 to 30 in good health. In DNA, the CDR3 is TGTGCCTGGAGTGTACTTGGAGGTTCTGGCTACACCTTC. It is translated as CAWSVLGGSGYTF.